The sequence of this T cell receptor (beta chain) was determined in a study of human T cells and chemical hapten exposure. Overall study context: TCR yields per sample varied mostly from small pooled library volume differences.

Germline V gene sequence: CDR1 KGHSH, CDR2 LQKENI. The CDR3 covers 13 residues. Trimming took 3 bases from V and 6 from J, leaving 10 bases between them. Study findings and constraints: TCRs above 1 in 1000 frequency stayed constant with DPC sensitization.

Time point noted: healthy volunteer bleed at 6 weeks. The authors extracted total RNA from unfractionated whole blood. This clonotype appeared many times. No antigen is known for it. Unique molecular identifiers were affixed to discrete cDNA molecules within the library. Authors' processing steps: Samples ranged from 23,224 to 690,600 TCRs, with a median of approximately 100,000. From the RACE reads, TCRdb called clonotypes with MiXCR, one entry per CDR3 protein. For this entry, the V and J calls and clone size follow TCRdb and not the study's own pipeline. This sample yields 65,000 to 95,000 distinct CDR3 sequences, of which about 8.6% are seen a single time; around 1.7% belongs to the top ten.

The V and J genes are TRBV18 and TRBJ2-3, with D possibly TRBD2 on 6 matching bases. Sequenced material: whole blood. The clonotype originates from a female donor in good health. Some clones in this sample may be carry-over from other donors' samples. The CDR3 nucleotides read TGTGCCAGCTCACCTGCGGGGATGGATACGCAGTATTTT. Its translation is CASSPAGMDTQYF.